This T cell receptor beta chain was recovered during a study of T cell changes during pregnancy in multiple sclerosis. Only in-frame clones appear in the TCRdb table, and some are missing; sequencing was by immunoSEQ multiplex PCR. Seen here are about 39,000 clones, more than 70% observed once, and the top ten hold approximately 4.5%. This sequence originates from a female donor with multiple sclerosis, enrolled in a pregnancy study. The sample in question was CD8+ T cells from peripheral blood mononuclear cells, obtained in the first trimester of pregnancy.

The CDR3 coding sequence is TGTGCCAGCAGTCATTCGACAGGGGGCTATGGCTACACCTTC. Its translation: CASSHSTGGYGYTF. This chain joins TRBV2 and TRBJ1-2; the match to TRBD1 covers 9 bases. Per the germline V gene, CDR1 is SNHLY and CDR2 is FYNNEI. The CDR3 length is 14 residues. V trimming: 5 bases; J trimming: 4 bases; junction bases outside the gene matches: 5.